This TCR beta chain was recovered during a study of blood T cells in healthy people across ages. This clonotype occurred a few times. A second PCR of about 6 to 12 cycles used a sample-barcoded 5' primer and a J-beta primer mix. Each CDR3 protein gets one entry after TCRdb re-called the 5' RACE reads with MiXCR. The sample shows 600,000 to 800,000 distinct CDR3 sequences, about 21% of them seen only once. This sequence originates from a man aged 65 to 79 in good health. Sequenced sample: blood.

The CDR3 nucleotides are TGTGCCAGCAGGGACCACAGGGGGAACACTGAAGCTTTCTTT. Its protein is CASRDHRGNTEAFF. This chain links TRBV6-1 with TRBJ1-1; 7 positions agree with TRBD1. V shed 6 bases and J 1 base; nucleotides not matched to a gene: 5. The CDR3 runs 14 residues. The germline CDR1 and CDR2 sequences are MNHNS and SASEGT.